The clone carrying this TCR beta chain appeared a single time. V lost 4 bases to trimming and J lost 0 bases; unmatched junction nucleotides: 15. This CDR3 has 20 residues. Germline lookup yields CDR1 LGHDT and CDR2 YNNKEL (reference sequence). These data are taken from a study of TIL therapy for anti-PD-1-resistant metastatic lung cancer. The immunoSEQ assay was v3. TCRdb keeps only in-frame clones here, not all; method: immunoSEQ multiplex PCR. This repertoire shows roughly 60,000 clones, around nine tenths found once; its top ten account for about 2.5%. Described time point: pre-treatment sample, taken before nivolumab and TIL therapy.

The specimen was blood, collected at baseline. J is TRBJ2-6 and V is TRBV3-1 (or the pseudogene TRBV3-2); 7 bases line up with TRBD1. This sequence was found in a person aged 25-85 years with non-small cell lung cancer. The CDR3 DNA reads TGTGCCAGCAGCCTTACAGGGGCGGGCTCGCTATTCTCTGGGGCCAACGTCCTGACTTTC. Translation: CASSLTGAGSLFSGANVLTF.